This passage covers 20 T cell receptor beta chains from one sample sequenced in a study of radiation and T cells in renal cell carcinoma. Clones were sequenced by immunoSEQ multiplex PCR, and TCRdb holds only the in-frame ones, with some missing. Among 150,000 to 190,000 clones listed, roughly 89% were seen once. Time point defined: blood 2 weeks post-SBRT. Treatment given: 15 Gy SBRT to primary tumor, nephrectomy 4 weeks later. The specimen comprised blood, sampled from a patient whose treatment included radiotherapy and nephrectomy. All receptors derive from a woman between 50 and 59 years old with renal cell carcinoma.

The V and J genes are TRBV5-1 and TRBJ2-5; TRBD2 agrees at 13 bases. V was pared by 0 bases and J by 2 bases, with 7 bases of the junction left unmatched. Germline lookup yields CDR1 SGHRS and CDR2 YFSETQ. The CDR3 spans 18 residues. The CDR3 is CASSLGLAGGSTQETQYF. CDR3 coding DNA: TGCGCCAGCAGCTTGGGACTAGCGGGGGGCTCGACTCAAGAGACCCAGTACTTC.

The rearrangement uses TRBV5-1 and TRBJ2-3, with D possibly matching TRBD1 (5 bases). CDR1 SGHRS and CDR2 YFSETQ come from the germline V gene. This CDR3 is built from 14 residues. The V and J ends lost 0 bases and 3 bases respectively, with 8 bases between them. In nucleotides, the CDR3 is TGCGCCAGCAGCTTGGATTCAGGGACAGATACGCAGTATTTT. Its protein is CASSLDSGTDTQYF.

V usage is TRBV7-9 and J usage is TRBJ1-2; D remains unclear. Germline V gene sequence: CDR1 SEHNR, CDR2 FQNEAQ (reference sequence). Trimming left V 0 bases short and J 4 bases short, with 9 bases between. The CDR3 spans 14 residues. The CDR3 DNA reads TGTGCCAGCAGCTTAGCAGGCTTTACCTATGGCTACACCTTC. As protein: CASSLAGFTYGYTF.

The chain employs TRBV4-3 and TRBJ1-2, with 7 bases fitting TRBD1. V lost 0 bases, J lost 5 bases, and 6 bases stayed unmatched. The CDR3 has 15 amino acids. CDR1 LGHNA and CDR2 YSLEER come from the germline V gene. CDR3 amino acids: CASSQEATGSYGYTF. CDR3 nucleotides: TGCGCCAGCAGCCAAGAAGCGACAGGGTCTTATGGCTACACCTTC.

V is TRBV2 and J is TRBJ1-2; 9 bases match TRBD1. In germline, CDR1 is SNHLY, CDR2 FYNNEI. V shed 4 bases, J shed 0 bases, and the junction held 0 bases outside the gene matches. This CDR3 is built from 14 residues. The CDR3 spells CASSGTGANYGYTF. As DNA, the CDR3 is TGTGCCAGCAGTGGGACAGGGGCTAACTATGGCTACACCTTC. Filled out from reference TRBV2 and TRBJ1-2, the complete variable domain reads EPEVTQTPSHQVTQMGQEVILRCVPISNHLYFYWYRQILGQKVEFLVSFYNNEISEKSEIFDDQFSVERPDGSNFTLKIRSTKLEDSAMYFCASSGTGANYGYTFGSGTRLTVV.

The chain recombines TRBV7-8 with TRBJ1-2; unclear D gene. CDR3 size: 15 residues. Between the trimmed V and J ends, which lost 4 bases and 8 bases, there was a span of 20 bases. Germline V gene sequence: CDR1 SGHVS, CDR2 FQNEAQ. The CDR3, as DNA: TGTGCCAGCAGCTCCCGGACGGCCTCGTCTATGGGCTACACCTTC. This gives the protein CASSSRTASSMGYTF.

The J gene is TRBJ2-7, the V gene TRBV13; D is unclear. Germline CDR1 is PRHDT and CDR2 is FYEKMQ (reference sequence). There are 15 residues in the CDR3. Trimming removed 0 bases at V and 2 bases at J, with 11 bases between. CDR3 in amino acids: CASSLGRGGTYEQYF. In DNA, the CDR3 is TGTGCCAGCAGCTTAGGCCGAGGCGGAACCTACGAGCAGTACTTC.

This chain links TRBV6-5 with TRBJ1-4, with TRBD1 identical over 7 bases. Germline V gene data show CDR1 as MNHEY and CDR2 as SVGAGI. Losses at the gene ends were 5 bases for V and 5 bases for J; bases not matched to a gene: 8. CDR3 length equals 15 residues. In nucleotides, the CDR3 is TGTGCCAGCAGTAGACAGGGAGCTCTGAATGAAAAACTGTTTTTT. Its translation: CASSRQGALNEKLFF.

Only a few counts were recorded for this clone. The chain recombines TRBV7-9 with TRBJ1-1, with TRBD1 matching over 7 bases. Germline trimming cut 2 bases from V and 1 base from J; bases unmatched to any gene: 10. This CDR3 has 17 residues. The germline gives CDR1 SEHNR, CDR2 FQNEAQ (reference sequence). CDR3 protein: CASSLLGPTGRNTEAFF. CDR3 DNA: TGTGCCAGCAGCTTACTTGGTCCGACAGGGAGGAACACTGAAGCTTTCTTT.

The chain is built from TRBV18 and TRBJ2-1, with D possibly being TRBD1 (5 bases). V lost 2 bases and J lost 5, with 7 bases in between. The CDR3 totals 13 residues. Germline V gene sequence: CDR1 KGHSH, CDR2 LQKENI. In DNA form, the CDR3 reads TGTGCCAGCTCACCAATCAGGGACAATGAGCAGTTCTTC. It translates to CASSPIRDNEQFF. The full variable domain, with the rest looked up from reference TRBV18 and TRBJ2-1, is NAGVMQNPRHLVRRRGQEARLRCSPMKGHSHVYWYRQLPEEGLKFMVYLQKENIIDESGMPKERFSAEFPKEGPSILRIQQVVRGDSAAYFCASSPIRDNEQFFGPGTRLTVL.

The chain uses TRBV19 and TRBJ2-5; 7 nucleotides agree with TRBD1. V shed 6 bases and J 2 bases; nucleotides not matched to a gene: 12. In germline, CDR1 is LNHDA, CDR2 SQIVND (reference sequence). This CDR3 has 16 amino acids. CDR3 nucleotide sequence: TGTGCCAGTAGCCTAAGGGGAACAGGGGAGCAAGAGACCCAGTACTTC. Translating it yields CASSLRGTGEQETQYF.

The V call is TRBV11-2, the J call TRBJ1-4; no clear D. Germline assignment: CDR1 SGHAT and CDR2 FQNNGV. CDR3 length: 13 amino acids. Trimming pared 4 bases from V and 5 bases from J, leaving 8 bases between. The CDR3 protein is CASSWGTNEKLFF. CDR3 in DNA: TGTGCCAGCAGCTGGGGAACCAATGAAAAACTGTTTTTT.

This chain joins TRBV9 and TRBJ2-1; D is possibly TRBD1 (5 bases). The CDR3 covers 15 residues. The V end lost 1 base, the J end lost 1 base, and 9 bases lay between the germline ends. The germline gives CDR1 SGDLS, CDR2 YYNGEE. The DNA for the CDR3 is TGTGCCAGCAGCGTAAGGGGCGTTTCCTACAATGAGCAGTTCTTC. Its protein product is CASSVRGVSYNEQFF.

The table lists this clone with a count of one. V gene TRBV7-3 combines with J gene TRBJ2-3; 7 nucleotides agree with TRBD2. The CDR3 contains 16 residues. Germline CDR1 SGHTA, CDR2 FQGTGA. The ends lost 5 bases at V and 1 base at J; junction bases unmatched: 9. The CDR3 sequence: CASSPAAGRGTDTQYF. CDR3 in DNA: TGTGCCAGCAGCCCGGCAGCGGGGCGGGGCACAGATACGCAGTATTTT.

V gene TRBV9 combines with J gene TRBJ2-5; D gene unclear. CDR1 is SGDLS, CDR2 YYNGEE, per germline. The CDR3 covers 12 residues. Trimming removed 2 bases at V and 5 bases at J, with 7 bases between. DNA of the CDR3: TGTGCCAGCAGCGTTATTGGGGAGACCCAGTACTTC. Translation: CASSVIGETQYF.

V is TRBV7-9 and J is TRBJ2-1, with 8 nucleotides matching TRBD1. The CDR3 length is 14 residues. After removal of 3 bases from V and 5 bases from J, the junction contained 3 bases not matched to a gene. From germline, CDR1 is SEHNR and CDR2 FQNEAQ (reference sequence). The CDR3 loop reads CASSLGQANNEQFF. In DNA form, the CDR3 reads TGTGCCAGCAGCTTGGGACAGGCGAACAATGAGCAGTTCTTC.

The chain employs TRBV9 and TRBJ2-2; D may be TRBD1 (5 bases). This CDR3 comprises 14 residues. Looked up from germline, CDR1 is SGDLS and CDR2 is YYNGEE. V lost 4 bases to trimming and J lost 1 base, with 8 bases between them. CDR3 sequence (DNA): TGTGCCAGCAGCATCGGACAGAACACCGGGGAGCTGTTTTTT. Translating it yields CASSIGQNTGELFF. Supplemented by reference TRBV9 and TRBJ2-2, the full variable domain reads DSGVTQTPKHLITATGQRVTLRCSPRSGDLSVYWYQQSLDQGLQFLIQYYNGEERAKGNILERFSAQQFPDLHSELNLSSLELGDSALYFCASSIGQNTGELFFGEGSRLTVL.

This chain uses TRBV15 with TRBJ2-7; 9 bases agree with TRBD1. This CDR3 comprises 16 residues. The V gene's germline CDR1 is LNHNV and CDR2 YYDKDF (reference sequence). V lost 5 bases, J lost 4 bases, and 12 bases stayed unmatched. The CDR3 loop reads CATSPWTGALRYEQYF. The CDR3 DNA sequence: TGTGCCACCAGCCCCTGGACAGGGGCACTTAGGTACGAGCAGTACTTC. The full variable domain, in which reference TRBV15 and TRBJ2-7 provide the parts outside the CDR3, is DAMVIQNPRYQVTQFGKPVTLSCSQTLNHNVMYWYQQKSSQAPKLLFHYYDKDFNNEADTPDNFQSRRPNTSFCFLDIRSPGLGDTAMYLCATSPWTGALRYEQYFGPGTRLTVT.

V and J are TRBV19 and TRBJ2-7, with a possible D match to TRBD1 (5 bases). The CDR3 is 16 amino acids. The germline V gene encodes CDR1 LNHDA and CDR2 SQIVND (reference sequence). The V gene lost 5 bases and the J gene lost 0 bases, with 17 bases spanning the gap. The CDR3 region has the DNA TGTGCCAGTAGTCCTCCTGGCTACAGGAGCTCCTACGAGCAGTACTTC. The encoded protein is CASSPPGYRSSYEQYF.

The V gene is TRBV14, the J gene TRBJ1-2; D gene uncertain. This CDR3 has 17 amino acids. Trimming took 3 bases from V and 5 from J, leaving 22 bases between them. Per germline, CDR1 SGHDN and CDR2 FVKESK. The CDR3 nucleotides are TGTGCCAGCAGCCATCGAGCGGCTCAAGGAAGATCTTATGGCTACACCTTC. Translation gives CASSHRAAQGRSYGYTF.